This T cell receptor beta chain was obtained from a study of shared clonotypes between healthy human individuals. DNA at about 190 ng, approximately 30,000 T cell genomes, went into sorted-subset replicate PCRs. Methods used by the authors: ImmunoSEQ only sent back junction sequences with no quality scores, so filtering was done differently. TCRdb's copy holds only in-frame clones and misses some; the assay was immunoSEQ multiplex PCR. V and J calls and clone size are copied from that table; D and trimming were computed from the DNA. The sample has 2 million to 2.5 million clones, roughly 90% seen once; the top ten hold approximately 0.39%. The study drew its donors from healthy HIV-negative adults without recent acute infections or vaccinations. The donors were all Caucasian adults (living in Nashville, Tennessee). The length of the CDR3 is 18 residues. The germline CDR1 and CDR2 sequences are MDHEN and SYDVKM. V trimming: 7 bases; J trimming: 2 bases; junction bases outside the gene matches: 15.

This TCR came from a man younger than 30 in good health. Some clones in this sample may be carry-over from other donors' samples. The specimen was naive CD4+ T cells from PBMCs. Subset noted: CD45RA+ positively selected. The rearrangement uses TRBV28 and TRBJ2-3; 10 nucleotides agree with TRBD2. This chain's CDR3 is CASNWTPRSGRVTDTQYF. CDR3 DNA sequence: TGTGCCAGCAATTGGACTCCGAGGAGCGGGAGGGTCACAGATACGCAGTATTTT.